One and the same sample provided the 7 T cell receptor beta chains below, sequenced in a study of cytomegalovirus exposure and HLA in healthy donors. The PCR contained 60 Vbeta and 13 Jbeta primers. Some clones are missing from TCRdb's copy, which holds only in-frame ones; the method was immunoSEQ multiplex PCR. The sample lists 100,000 to 150,000 clones, over 70% occurring once. Specimen: PBMCs. These receptor sequences come from a woman aged 40-49 years in good health and CMV-seronegative.

The V gene is TRBV7-2, the J gene TRBJ1-1; possibly TRBD1 for D (6 bases). V was trimmed by 6 bases and J by 8 bases, leaving 16 bases between them. This CDR3 has 13 amino acids. CDR1 and CDR2 (germline): SGHTA, FQGNSA. The CDR3 DNA is TGTGCCAGCAGTTTAACAGGGAGATGGGAAGCTTTCTTT. Protein: CASSLTGRWEAFF.

V and J are TRBV4-1 and TRBJ1-6, with D perhaps matching TRBD1 (6 bases). Per germline, CDR1 MGHRA and CDR2 YSYEKL. Deletions cut 0 bases from V and 2 bases from J, with 14 bases between. The CDR3 runs 18 residues. The CDR3 nucleotides are TGCGCCAGCAGCCAAGATCCCGACAGGCCAACCTATAATTCACCCCTCCACTTT. Its protein product is CASSQDPDRPTYNSPLHF.

The chain is built from TRBV11-2 and TRBJ2-3; D may be TRBD2 (6 bases). V shed 2 bases and J shed 0 bases, with 12 bases lying between them. The CDR3 sequence is 16 residues long. Per germline, CDR1 SGHAT and CDR2 FQNNGV. CDR3 sequence: CASSLRLATSTDTQYF. The CDR3 region has the DNA TGTGCCAGCAGCTTAAGGCTAGCGACTAGCACAGATACGCAGTATTTT.

The chain couples TRBV5-6 to TRBJ2-2; D is possibly TRBD2 (5 bases). With 0 bases removed from V and 5 bases from J, the gap between germline ends came to 11 bases. The CDR3 sequence is 15 residues long. Germline V gives CDR1 SGHDT, CDR2 YYEEEE. In nucleotides, the CDR3 is TGTGCCAGCAGCTTGGCCGGCGGGTATACCGGGGAGCTGTTTTTT. Translated, it gives CASSLAGGYTGELFF. The complete variable domain, with remaining parts taken from reference TRBV5-6 and TRBJ2-2, reads DAGVTQSPTHLIKTRGQQVTLRCSPKSGHDTVSWYQQALGQGPQFIFQYYEEEERQRGNFPDRFSGHQFPNYSSELNVNALLLGDSALYLCASSLAGGYTGELFFGEGSRLTVL.

V usage is TRBV5-4 and J usage is TRBJ2-3; D perhaps matches TRBD2 (5 bases). Trimming pared 2 bases from V and 0 bases from J, leaving 7 bases between. The CDR3 contains 14 residues. Germline loops: CDR1 SGHNT, CDR2 YYREEE (reference sequence). CDR3 DNA sequence: TGTGCCAGCAGCTTACCTAGCAGCACAGATACGCAGTATTTT. It encodes CASSLPSSTDTQYF.

The chain has TRBV4-1 and TRBJ2-7; weak D call: TRBD2 (6 bases). There are 14 residues in the CDR3. V gave up 0 bases and J gave up 12 bases, with 18 bases separating them. Per the germline V gene, CDR1 is MGHRA and CDR2 is YSYEKL. CDR3 sequence (DNA): TGCGCCAGCAGCCAAGATCGGATGGGGACTGTACCGTACTTC. Its protein product is CASSQDRMGTVPYF.

There are a few counts of this clone. The V and J genes are TRBV19 and TRBJ1-5; 11 bases map to TRBD1. After removal of 8 bases from V and 2 bases from J, the junction contained 8 bases not matched to a gene. The CDR3 is 16 residues long. Per germline, CDR1 LNHDA and CDR2 SQIVND (reference sequence). The CDR3 DNA reads as TGTGCCAGTGGGGACAGGGGGGAATTGGGCAATCAGCCCCAGCATTTT. Its protein is CASGDRGELGNQPQHF.